The 8 T cell receptor beta chains reported below all come from one sample, sequenced in a study of CD8 T cells in ankylosing spondylitis. Points from the study as a whole: There was a TCR beta motif, made of several highly homologous variants, that appeared characteristic of ankylosing spondylitis blood.

TCRdb re-called the 5' RACE reads with MiXCR, one entry per CDR3 protein. The sample has 750,000 to 850,000 distinct CDR3 sequences, 10% to 15% seen once. For these TCRs, the target antigens are not known. Sequenced material: blood, either unsorted or a sorted T cell fraction (not recorded which). Every receptor here comes from a male donor with ankylosing spondylitis.

At least ten counts were recorded for this clonotype. The rearrangement joins TRBV20-1 to TRBJ1-1; 8 nucleotides line up with TRBD1. This CDR3 has 15 amino acids. Trimming took 3 bases from V and 0 from J; bases not matched to a gene: 6. Germline CDR1 DFQATT, CDR2 SNEGSKA (reference sequence). CDR3 nucleotides: TGCAGTGCTAGGCAGGGGGCCGTAATGAACACTGAAGCTTTCTTT. Its protein product is CSARQGAVMNTEAFF.

This chain joins TRBV11-1 and TRBJ2-5; the D gene is possibly TRBD2 (5 bases). V was cut by 5 bases and J by 2 bases, with 12 bases left in between. The CDR3 is made up of 14 amino acids. Germline-derived CDR1 and CDR2 are SGHAT and FQDESV (reference sequence). This CDR3 reads CASSIGRRQETQYF. CDR3 DNA: TGTGCCAGCAGCATTGGACGGAGGCAAGAGACCCAGTACTTC.

The table lists this clonotype with a few counts. J is TRBJ2-7 and V is TRBV20-1, with D unclear. Germline lookup yields CDR1 DFQATT and CDR2 SNEGSKA (reference sequence). V was pared by 1 base and J by 2 bases, with 9 bases between. This CDR3 comprises 13 residues. The CDR3 DNA follows: TGCAGTGCTAGAGCAGAACAGACCTACGAGCAGTACTTC. Protein product: CSARAEQTYEQYF.

In its sample, this clonotype was seen a few times. The J gene is TRBJ2-5, the V gene TRBV7-2, with 10 nucleotides matching TRBD2. Germline assignment: CDR1 SGHTA and CDR2 FQGNSA. This CDR3 spans 16 amino acids. The J segment lost 7 bases and the V segment lost 5 bases, leaving 13 bases of the junction unmatched. For the CDR3, the DNA is TGTGCCAGCAGCGCCCGGGGAAGCGGGAGGGGTTGGACCCAGTACTTC. Translating it yields CASSARGSGRGWTQYF.

The table lists this clonotype with many counts. This chain uses TRBV29-1 with TRBJ2-1, with D maybe TRBD2 (5 bases). The germline V gene encodes CDR1 SQVTM and CDR2 ANQGSEA. The CDR3 is 13 residues long. Trimming shortened V by 7 bases and J by 3 bases, and 13 bases separated the two germline ends. CDR3 DNA: TGCAGCGCCAGCGGAGATTTCTACAATGAGCAGTTCTTC. This sequence encodes CSASGDFYNEQFF.

Many counts were recorded for this clonotype. The chain employs TRBV20-1 and TRBJ2-5; D gene unclear. CDR1 is DFQATT, CDR2 SNEGSKA, per germline (reference sequence). V was shortened by 6 bases and J by 5 bases, with 13 bases between the two germline ends. This CDR3 is 12 amino acids long. In nucleotides, the CDR3 is TGCAGTGCCCATGACGCGCGGGAGACCCAGTACTTC. It specifies CSAHDARETQYF.

CDR3 sequence: CAWSGGSTDTQYF. The CDR3 bases are TGTGCCTGGAGCGGCGGGAGCACAGATACGCAGTATTTT. This chain links TRBV30 with TRBJ2-3; the D gene is possibly TRBD2 (5 bases). From germline, CDR1 is GTSNPN and CDR2 SVGIG (reference sequence). V was clipped by 3 bases and J by 0 bases, with 7 bases between them. The CDR3 totals 13 residues.

To note about this clonotype: Germline is not matched at one junction end, which may reflect a read error. V and J are TRBV28 and TRBJ2-7, with a weak D call TRBD1 (5 bases). The CDR3 spans 12 residues. CDR1 is MDHEN and CDR2 is SYDVKM in the germline V gene. The CDR3: CASSQAPRVPAF. In DNA form, the CDR3 reads TGTGCCAGCAGCCAGGCCCCCAGGGTCCCAGCCTTC. Full variable domain (rest looked up from reference TRBV28 and TRBJ2-7): DVKVTQSSRYLVKRTGEKVFLECVQDMDHENMFWYRQDPGLGLRLIYFSYDVKMKEKGDIPEGYSVSREKKERFSLILESASTNQTSMYLCASSQAPRVPAFGPGTRLTVT.